One sample yielded the 13 T cell receptor beta chains listed below, sequenced in a study of Graves' ophthalmopathy and Graves' hyperthyroidism. RNA served as the template for amplifying TCR beta CDR3 regions. The first round was an RT-PCR with HTBI primers, and the second round was a multiplex PCR. TCRdb re-called the multiplex PCR reads with MiXCR, one entry per CDR3 protein. Here the sample spans around 1.1 million distinct CDR3 sequences, roughly 35% being singletons. The sample was peripheral blood or thyroid tissue (not recorded which). The source of these receptors is an adult man with Graves' hyperthyroidism.

The V gene is TRBV20-1, the J gene TRBJ2-5; 16 positions match TRBD2. Trimming cost V 3 bases and J 4 bases; bases outside gene matches: 5. This CDR3 contains 16 residues. Germline CDR1 DFQATT, CDR2 SNEGSKA (reference sequence). The CDR3 reads CSASGTSGREGETQYF. The CDR3 DNA is TGCAGTGCTAGCGGGACTAGCGGGAGGGAAGGAGAGACCCAGTACTTC.

This clonotype has ten or more counts. This chain connects TRBV7-2 to TRBJ1-5, with TRBD1 as a possible D gene (5 bases). The germline V and J ends were trimmed by 6 bases and 5 bases, with 11 bases remaining between them. Per germline, CDR1 SGHTA and CDR2 FQGNSA. The CDR3 runs 13 residues. The CDR3 nucleotides read TGTGCCAGCAGGAGACAGACAGATCAGCCCCAGCATTTT. This codes for CASRRQTDQPQHF.

This clonotype was observed a handful of times. This chain connects TRBV25-1 to TRBJ2-3; D may be TRBD1 (5 bases). The germline V and J ends were trimmed by 5 bases and 4 bases, with 7 bases remaining between them. Germline values: CDR1 MGHDK, CDR2 SYGVNS. There are 12 residues in the CDR3. CDR3 DNA sequence: TGTGCCAGCAGTCCAGGGCCAGATACGCAGTATTTT. Its translation is CASSPGPDTQYF.

The chain couples TRBV10-3 to TRBJ2-6; 10 bases match TRBD2. The J segment lost 3 bases and the V segment lost 2 bases, leaving 4 bases of the junction unmatched. Germline V lookup: CDR1 ENHRY, CDR2 SYGVKD. The CDR3 is 17 amino acids. The CDR3 bases are TGTGCCATCAGTGAGGCTAGCGGGAGATATGGGGCCAACGTCCTGACTTTC. This translates into CAISEASGRYGANVLTF.

The gene calls are TRBV9 and TRBJ1-3; TRBD1 agrees at 7 bases. Trimming took 5 bases from V and 0 from J; bases not matched to a gene: 8. Germline V CDR1 and CDR2: SGDLS, YYNGEE. This CDR3 comprises 16 residues. The CDR3 loop reads CASSPGQPNSGNTIYF. The DNA for the CDR3 is TGTGCCAGCAGTCCGGGACAGCCAAACTCTGGAAACACCATATATTTT. The entire variable domain, with the rest obtained from reference TRBV9 and TRBJ1-3, is as follows: DSGVTQTPKHLITATGQRVTLRCSPRSGDLSVYWYQQSLDQGLQFLIQYYNGEERAKGNILERFSAQQFPDLHSELNLSSLELGDSALYFCASSPGQPNSGNTIYFGEGSWLTVV.

The chain employs TRBV7-9 and TRBJ2-7; D could derive from TRBD1 or TRBD2 (5 bases each). Germline values: CDR1 SEHNR, CDR2 FQNEAQ (reference sequence). V lost 4 bases and J lost 1, with 14 bases in between. The CDR3 is made up of 15 amino acids. Written as DNA, the CDR3 is TGTGCCAGCAGCTCCGGGGCCTGGGGGTCCTACGAGCAGTACTTC. The encoded protein is CASSSGAWGSYEQYF. Supplemented by reference TRBV7-9 and TRBJ2-7, the full variable domain reads DTGVSQNPRHKITKRGQNVTFRCDPISEHNRLYWYRQTLGQGPEFLTYFQNEAQLEKSRLLSDRFSAERPKGSFSTLEIQRTEQGDSAMYLCASSSGAWGSYEQYFGPGTRLTVT.

The sample holds many counts of this clonotype. This chain connects TRBV10-3 to TRBJ1-2; D is perhaps TRBD1 (6 bases). Germline CDR1 is ENHRY and CDR2 is SYGVKD. Trimming removed 3 bases from V and 8 bases from J, with 13 bases in between. This CDR3 is 13 amino acids long. The CDR3 DNA reads TGTGCCATCAGTGAACAGGGCCCGATGGGCTACACCTTC. Its protein product is CAISEQGPMGYTF.

V usage is TRBV14 and J usage is TRBJ2-7, with a tentative D call TRBD2 (5 bases). The CDR3 covers 14 residues. Germline V gene data show CDR1 as SGHDN and CDR2 as FVKESK. Between the trimmed V and J ends, which lost 2 bases and 0 bases, there was a span of 8 bases. The CDR3: CASSQTRSSYEQYF. The CDR3 nucleotides read TGTGCCAGCAGCCAAACTAGGAGCTCCTACGAGCAGTACTTC.

The chain joins TRBV7-9 to TRBJ1-5; no reliable D call. The CDR3 has 16 amino acids. V lost 4 bases to trimming and J lost 2 bases, with 15 bases between them. Germline V gene sequence: CDR1 SEHNR, CDR2 FQNEAQ (reference sequence). CDR3 in amino acids: CASSSREGLGNQPQHF. DNA of the CDR3: TGTGCCAGCAGCTCCCGGGAGGGTTTAGGCAATCAGCCCCAGCATTTT.

This clonotype was counted a few times. The genes are TRBV29-1 and TRBJ2-7; D gene ambiguous. The CDR3 sequence is 9 residues long. Germline CDR1 is SQVTM and CDR2 is ANQGSEA. The V end lost 5 bases, the J end lost 3 bases, and 2 bases lay between the germline ends. CDR3: CSVRYEQYF. Here the CDR3 DNA reads TGCAGCGTTCGCTACGAGCAGTACTTC.

This clonotype was detected many times. This chain links TRBV12-3 or TRBV12-4 with TRBJ2-5, with 10 bases aligning to TRBD2. CDR3 size: 16 residues. Trimming removed 5 bases from V and 4 bases from J; junction bases left unmatched: 10. In DNA, the CDR3 is TGTGCCAGCAGTCAAACGGCTAGCGGGAGCCGAGAGACCCAGTACTTC. Translating gives CASSQTASGSRETQYF.

This clonotype appeared many times. This rearrangement joins TRBV5-1 to TRBJ2-7; TRBD1 matches 8 bases. The trim removed 5 bases at V and 5 bases at J, leaving 6 bases unmatched. Germline CDR1 and CDR2: SGHRS and YFSETQ. This CDR3 spans 13 amino acids. CDR3 DNA: TGCGCCAGCAGACCCGGACAGGGTGACGAGCAGTACTTC. This translates into CASRPGQGDEQYF.

This clonotype was counted many times. V usage is TRBV15 and J usage is TRBJ1-6; D not resolved. This CDR3 contains 12 residues. In germline, CDR1 is LNHNV, CDR2 YYDKDF (reference sequence). V gave up 5 bases and J gave up 5 bases, with 4 bases separating them. The CDR3: CATSEHNSPLHF. CDR3 sequence (DNA): TGTGCCACCAGCGAACATAATTCACCCCTCCACTTT.